This TCR beta chain was recovered during a study of cytomegalovirus exposure and HLA in healthy donors. This clone came up many times. 13 Jbeta primers and 60 Vbeta primers were used for the PCR. Sequencing used immunoSEQ multiplex PCR; TCRdb keeps in-frame clones, though not all of them. The repertoire has 150,000 or so clones, around 80% of them found once; the top ten carry 10% to 15%. The sample consisted of PBMCs. This clonotype originated in a young man in good health and CMV-seropositive.

For the CDR3, the DNA is TGTGCCAGCAGTGGAGGGTACACTGAAGCTTTCTTT. It is translated as CASSGGYTEAFF. J is TRBJ1-1 and V is TRBV25-1; D gene ambiguous. V was cut by 4 bases and J by 3 bases, with 6 bases left in between. The length of the CDR3 is 12 residues. Germline V gene sequence: CDR1 MGHDK, CDR2 SYGVNS.